Below, 21 T cell receptor beta chains from the same sample are listed, as sequenced in a study of PD-1 blockade in classical Hodgkin lymphoma. Every patient was affected by relapse after autologous stem cell transplantation, while exposure to brentuximab vedotin was not uniform. Measured with immunoSEQ multiplex PCR; TCRdb has only the in-frame clones, and not every one. The sample lists approximately 100,000 clones; 75% to 90% were seen once. The sequences come from peripheral blood mononuclear cells (PBMCs), collected before the second cycle of nivolumab. All receptors derive from a human donor with classical Hodgkin lymphoma.

The DNA for the CDR3 is TGTGCCAGTAGTGAGGGACTAGCCGTGGCCGGGGAGCTGTTTTTT. Residues: CASSEGLAVAGELFF. J is TRBJ2-2 and V is TRBV19; 9 bases match TRBD2. Germline CDR1 is LNHDA and CDR2 is SQIVND (reference sequence). J lost 6 bases, V lost 5 bases, and 7 bases had no gene match. This CDR3 spans 15 amino acids. The whole variable domain, remainder taken from reference TRBV19 and TRBJ2-2, is DGGITQSPKYLFRKEGQNVTLSCEQNLNHDAMYWYRQDPGQGLRLIYYSQIVNDFQKGDIAEGYSVSREKKESFPLTVTSAQKNPTAFYLCASSEGLAVAGELFFGEGSRLTVL.

A remark on this clone: A read error may produce the germline difference seen at one junction end. The rearrangement uses TRBV27 and TRBJ1-2, with D possibly TRBD1 on 5 matching bases. The CDR3 is 14 residues long. Germline assignment: CDR1 MNHEY and CDR2 SMNVEV (reference sequence). CDR3 coding DNA: TGTGCCATCAGTTTACAGGCGCCTTACTATGGCTACACCTTC. The encoded protein is CAISLQAPYYGYTF.

V gene TRBV9 combines with J gene TRBJ2-2, with a weak D call TRBD1 (6 bases). Germline values: CDR1 SGDLS, CDR2 YYNGEE. Trimming stripped 6 bases from V and 0 bases from J, with 18 bases between. CDR3 length: 17 amino acids. The CDR3: CASTTRTDRANTGELFF. The CDR3 DNA is TGTGCCAGCACGACCCGGACAGACCGCGCGAACACCGGGGAGCTGTTTTTT.

This clone was detected once. The chain combines TRBV7-2 with TRBJ1-3, with D uncertain. The germline V gene encodes CDR1 SGHTA and CDR2 FQGNSA. V lost 4 bases and J lost 2, with 6 bases in between. The CDR3 contains 13 residues. The CDR3 loop reads CASSSGPGNTIYF. The CDR3 nucleotides are TGTGCCAGCAGCTCTGGGCCTGGAAACACCATATATTTT.

The rearrangement links TRBV18 to TRBJ2-7, with TRBD2 as a possible D gene (7 bases). Per germline, CDR1 KGHSH and CDR2 LQKENI. CDR3 length: 15 amino acids. The ends were cut back, 3 bases at V and 4 bases at J, with 16 bases in the middle. The CDR3 protein is CASSPYGGGQYEQYF. CDR3 coding DNA: TGTGCCAGCTCACCGTATGGGGGGGGGCAGTACGAGCAGTACTTC.

The chain employs TRBV9 and TRBJ2-3; 9 bases line up with TRBD2. Germline CDR1 SGDLS, CDR2 YYNGEE. The CDR3 is 17 residues long. The junction had 15 bases not matched to a gene; V was cut back by 2 bases and J by 8 bases. CDR3: CASSVEGPGLAPFTQYF. The DNA for the CDR3 is TGTGCCAGCAGCGTGGAAGGACCGGGACTAGCTCCGTTTACGCAGTATTTT.

The chain combines TRBV27 with TRBJ2-5; the match to TRBD2 covers 12 bases. In germline, CDR1 is MNHEY, CDR2 SMNVEV (reference sequence). V shed 5 bases, J shed 10 bases, and the junction held 20 bases outside the gene matches. This CDR3 contains 18 residues. The CDR3 DNA sequence: TGTGCCAGCAGTCTCCTCGGACTAGCGGGGAGCCCAATAGGAAGCCAGTACTTC. Residues: CASSLLGLAGSPIGSQYF.

The rearrangement uses TRBV7-8 and TRBJ2-4; D remains ambiguous. CDR3 length equals 18 residues. Trimming pared 0 bases from V and 0 bases from J, leaving 15 bases between. CDR1 SGHVS and CDR2 FQNEAQ come from the germline V gene. CDR3 DNA sequence: TGTGCCAGCAGCTTAGCTCTGGCCCTGGAGATAGCCAAAAACATTCAGTACTTC. Residues: CASSLALALEIAKNIQYF. Looking up the rest from reference TRBV7-8 and TRBJ2-4 gives the full variable domain: GAGVSQSPRYKVAKRGQDVALRCDPISGHVSLFWYQQALGQGPEFLTYFQNEAQLDKSGLPSDRFFAERPEGSVSTLKIQRTQQEDSAVYLCASSLALALEIAKNIQYFGAGTRLSVL.

The rearrangement joins TRBV9 to TRBJ2-7; a possible D gene is TRBD1 (5 bases). Per the germline V gene, CDR1 is SGDLS and CDR2 is YYNGEE. There are 15 residues in the CDR3. V lost 4 bases to trimming and J lost 6 bases, with 20 bases between them. CDR3 in amino acids: CASSPSREFGVEQYF. DNA of the CDR3: TGTGCCAGCAGCCCCAGCAGGGAATTTGGGGTCGAGCAGTACTTC.

V is TRBV30 and J is TRBJ2-3, with TRBD2 matching over 10 bases. This CDR3 region has 15 residues. Germline values: CDR1 GTSNPN, CDR2 SVGIG (reference sequence). J gave up 3 bases and V 3 bases, and 6 bases lay outside the gene matches. The DNA of the CDR3 is TGTGCCTGGAGCAAGAGCGGGGGGGCAACAGATACGCAGTATTTT. This translates into CAWSKSGGATDTQYF.

The V and J genes are TRBV29-1 and TRBJ2-7; no firm D call. Trimming took off 7 bases at V and 4 bases at J, with 11 bases between the two ends. The CDR3 is 11 residues long. The germline V gene encodes CDR1 SQVTM and CDR2 ANQGSEA. In DNA, the CDR3 is TGCAGCGCCACTCTCGTGTACGAGCAGTACTTC. Protein sequence: CSATLVYEQYF.

The rearrangement joins TRBV11-3 to TRBJ2-2, with 8 bases aligning to TRBD2. Germline trimming cut 1 base from V and 4 bases from J; bases unmatched to any gene: 5. Germline V gene lookup returns CDR1 SGHNT and CDR2 YENEEA. This CDR3 is 16 amino acids long. CDR3 amino acids: CASSLVKRGRTGELFF. The CDR3 nucleotides read TGTGCCAGCAGCTTAGTTAAGCGGGGGCGCACCGGGGAGCTGTTTTTT.

J is TRBJ1-1 and V is TRBV29-1; D gene unclear. Looked up from germline, CDR1 is SQVTM and CDR2 is ANQGSEA. This CDR3 has 12 residues. With 7 bases removed from V and 10 bases from J, the gap between germline ends came to 19 bases. CDR3 in amino acids: CSGEPVGLGAFF. As DNA, the CDR3 is TGCAGCGGGGAGCCGGTCGGACTGGGAGCTTTCTTT.

J is TRBJ2-5 and V is TRBV6-6; possible D gene TRBD2, 6 bases. Germline assignment: CDR1 MNHNY and CDR2 SVGAGI (reference sequence). Deletions cut 5 bases from V and 3 bases from J, with 19 bases between. This CDR3 contains 16 residues. CDR3 sequence: CASSSPSRDSKETQYF. The CDR3 nucleotides are TGTGCCAGCAGTAGCCCTTCCCGGGACTCCAAAGAGACCCAGTACTTC.

The chain is built from TRBV5-6 and TRBJ2-7; a weak D match, TRBD1 (6 bases). This CDR3 region has 14 residues. V lost 2 bases and J lost 2, with 11 bases in between. Germline lookup yields CDR1 SGHDT and CDR2 YYEEEE. CDR3 protein: CASSLGQQAYEQYF. In DNA form, the CDR3 reads TGTGCCAGCAGCTTAGGACAGCAAGCCTACGAGCAGTACTTC.

This clone was seen a single time. V gene TRBV2 combines with J gene TRBJ2-3; no definite D call. CDR3 length equals 13 residues. V was cut by 2 bases and J by 5 bases, with 8 bases left in between. The germline V gene encodes CDR1 SNHLY and CDR2 FYNNEI. The CDR3, as DNA: TGTGCCAGCAGTGAAAGGAAGCGAGATACGCAGTATTTT. Its translation: CASSERKRDTQYF.

This chain connects TRBV7-9 to TRBJ1-5; D call uncertain. V was cut by 5 bases and J by 4 bases, with 24 bases left in between. The germline gives CDR1 SEHNR, CDR2 FQNEAQ (reference sequence). The length of the CDR3 is 18 residues. CDR3 sequence (DNA): TGTGCCAGCAGCCCCCGACCGACCATAATGATGCCTAATCAGCCCCAGCATTTT. Its protein is CASSPRPTIMMPNQPQHF. Full variable domain (outside the CDR3, taken from reference TRBV7-9 and TRBJ1-5): DTGVSQNPRHKITKRGQNVTFRCDPISEHNRLYWYRQTLGQGPEFLTYFQNEAQLEKSRLLSDRFSAERPKGSFSTLEIQRTEQGDSAMYLCASSPRPTIMMPNQPQHFGDGTRLSIL.

The V gene is TRBV13, the J gene TRBJ2-7, with a weak D call TRBD1 (5 bases). The V end was cut by 0 bases, the J end by 2 bases, with 8 bases between. Germline lookup yields CDR1 PRHDT and CDR2 FYEKMQ (reference sequence). This CDR3 contains 14 residues. The CDR3 loop reads CASSLGLGAYEQYF. The CDR3 DNA sequence: TGTGCCAGCAGCTTAGGCTTAGGGGCCTACGAGCAGTACTTC.

The V gene is TRBV7-2, the J gene TRBJ2-7, with D unresolved. V was shortened by 2 bases and J by 3 bases, with 5 bases between the two germline ends. This CDR3 is 12 amino acids long. The germline V gene encodes CDR1 SGHTA and CDR2 FQGNSA. CDR3 sequence (DNA): TGTGCCAGCAGCTTATTCATCTACGAGCAGTACTTC. Protein sequence: CASSLFIYEQYF.

In its sample, this clone was seen once. The CDR3 DNA is TGTGCCAGTACCGACAATCCAGGGGGCCCCGGGGGACCCAGGGGCTACACCTTC. Translation gives CASTDNPGGPGGPRGYTF. The J gene is TRBJ1-2, the V gene TRBV19; 8 nucleotides align to TRBD1. The CDR3 has 18 residues. The V segment lost 7 bases and the J segment 8 bases; nucleotides outside the gene matches: 24. In germline, CDR1 is LNHDA, CDR2 SQIVND (reference sequence).

This chain uses TRBV11-2 with TRBJ2-3; maybe TRBD2 (6 bases). Germline CDR1 and CDR2: SGHAT and FQNNGV. V was trimmed by 6 bases and J by 2 bases, leaving 15 bases between them. The CDR3 totals 15 residues. The CDR3: CASRNWGGLTDTQYF. CDR3 in DNA: TGTGCCAGCAGAAACTGGGGAGGACTCACAGATACGCAGTATTTT.